This entry features one T cell receptor (beta chain) sequence. What it binds is not known. The CDR3 covers 15 residues. Unmatched junction bases numbered 11, after V lost 4 bases and J lost 5 bases. Germline V CDR1 and CDR2: SGHNT, YYREEE (reference sequence). The data belong to a study of cytomegalovirus exposure and HLA in healthy donors. Regarding the study as a whole: Sequencing likely generated an artifact that appeared as a cluster of highly shared sequence variants. There were reportedly fewer N-insertions in an Asian-associated ancestry cluster than the roughly 680-donor mean, in a later analysis. Both high specificity and high sensitivity reportedly marked the classifier's diagnosis of cytomegalovirus status.

The PCR had 60 Vbeta and 13 Jbeta primers. The method was immunoSEQ multiplex PCR; TCRdb's version includes in-frame clones alone and lacks a portion of them. The sample records approximately 150,000 clones, roughly 73% being singletons. Specimen: PBMCs. This sequence was found in a female donor in good health and CMV-seronegative. The chain couples TRBV5-4 to TRBJ2-7; 8 bases map to TRBD2. Here the CDR3 reads CASSLRTSRGNEQYF. For the CDR3, the DNA is TGTGCCAGCAGCCTGCGGACTAGCCGGGGCAACGAGCAGTACTTC.